The 22 T cell receptor beta chains below come from one sample, sequenced in a study of identifying expanded T cells in peripheral blood. Profiling relied on immunoSEQ multiplex PCR, and the TCRdb table lists in-frame clones only, not all of them. Among over 100,000 clones, around 90% were seen once, and the ten largest hold around 8.3%. Sequenced input: blood. These TCRs come from a person between 18 and 75 years old in good health.

The rearrangement links TRBV7-2 to TRBJ1-5, with 7 bases identical to TRBD1. This CDR3 spans 15 amino acids. Germline V CDR1 and CDR2: SGHTA, FQGNSA. The V gene end was trimmed by 0 bases and the J gene end by 9 bases; junction bases not matched to a gene: 8. The CDR3 reads CASSLASSGGGPQHF. The CDR3, as DNA: TGTGCCAGCAGCTTAGCGTCTTCAGGGGGGGGGCCCCAGCATTTT.

The rearrangement links TRBV18 to TRBJ1-1; 8 bases are shared with TRBD1. The V and J ends lost 4 bases and 6 bases, in that order; junction bases with no gene match: 4. From germline, CDR1 is KGHSH and CDR2 LQKENI. The CDR3 loop spans 13 amino acids. The CDR3 protein is CASSQDRVSEAFF. In DNA form, the CDR3 reads TGTGCCAGCTCACAGGACAGGGTTTCTGAAGCTTTCTTT.

This chain joins TRBV10-3 and TRBJ2-7; D possibly matches TRBD1 or TRBD2 (5 bases each). With 6 bases removed from V and 2 bases from J, the gap between germline ends came to 14 bases. Germline V CDR1 and CDR2: ENHRY, SYGVKD. The CDR3 runs to 14 residues. CDR3 in amino acids: CAISAGTQAYEQYF. CDR3 nucleotide sequence: TGTGCCATCAGCGCCGGGACGCAAGCCTACGAGCAGTACTTC.

The chain has TRBV7-3 and TRBJ1-1; 7 bases match TRBD1. The length of the CDR3 is 14 residues. The junction had 7 bases not matched to a gene; V was cut back by 8 bases and J by 1 base. Germline V gene data show CDR1 as SGHTA and CDR2 as FQGTGA. The chain's CDR3 is CASLRGPGNTEAFF. CDR3 in DNA: TGTGCCAGCCTGAGGGGGCCAGGGAACACTGAAGCTTTCTTT.

This chain links TRBV28 with TRBJ2-2; D remains ambiguous. The CDR3 has 15 residues. With 6 bases removed from V and 0 bases from J, the gap between germline ends came to 11 bases. Germline V lookup: CDR1 MDHEN, CDR2 SYDVKM. The CDR3 bases are TGTGCCAGCAGCCAAGGATACTCGAACACCGGGGAGCTGTTTTTT. This gives the protein CASSQGYSNTGELFF.

This clone appeared once. The chain carries TRBV7-3 and TRBJ2-5; D remains unclear. TRBJ2-7 explains the end of the DNA better; the J call may be wrong. CDR3 length: 13 residues. The germline V gene encodes CDR1 SGHTA and CDR2 FQGTGA. CDR3 bases: TGTGCCAGCAGGATCTCTGCTAGTGACGAGCAGTACTTC. Protein: CASRISASDEQYF.

The J gene is TRBJ2-1, the V gene TRBV7-2; 13 bases match TRBD2. The CDR3 loop spans 15 amino acids. V was clipped by 5 bases and J by 4 bases; unmatched bases: 2. Germline CDR1 SGHTA, CDR2 FQGNSA. The chain's CDR3 is CASSPGLAGYNEQFF. Written as DNA, the CDR3 is TGTGCCAGCAGCCCGGGACTAGCGGGATACAATGAGCAGTTCTTC.

This rearrangement joins TRBV21-1 to TRBJ2-6; the D call TRBD1 from the table was never checked on the DNA. TRBV21-1 is a recognized pseudogene. CDR3 length: 16 amino acids. The CDR3: CASSKGQGVGANVLTF. The CDR3 DNA is TGTGCCAGCAGCAAAGGACAGGGGGTTGGGGCCAACGTCCTGACTTTC.

This rearrangement joins TRBV7-3 to TRBJ2-5, with D perhaps TRBD2 (5 bases). V shed 5 bases and J shed 9 bases, with 13 bases lying between them. The CDR3 consists of 12 residues. Germline values: CDR1 SGHTA, CDR2 FQGTGA. CDR3 DNA: TGTGCCAGCAGCGCAGCCTCCGGGGCCCAGTACTTC. Translating gives CASSAASGAQYF. Together with reference TRBV7-3 and TRBJ2-5, the CDR3 gives the full variable domain: GAGVSQTPSNKVTEKGKYVELRCDPISGHTALYWYRQSLGQGPEFLIYFQGTGAADDSGLPNDRFFAVRPEGSVSTLKIQRTERGDSAVYLCASSAASGAQYFGPGTRLLVL.

This rearrangement joins TRBV5-1 to TRBJ1-3, with D possibly TRBD1 on 5 matching bases. Germline V gene lookup returns CDR1 SGHRS and CDR2 YFSETQ. This CDR3 contains 20 residues. With 1 base removed from V and 0 bases from J, the gap between germline ends came to 23 bases. This CDR3 is CASSLFLRAPAGISGNTIYF. CDR3 nucleotides: TGCGCCAGCAGCTTGTTCCTTCGGGCCCCAGCAGGGATCTCTGGAAACACCATATATTTT. The whole variable domain, remainder taken from reference TRBV5-1 and TRBJ1-3, is KAGVTQTPRYLIKTRGQQVTLSCSPISGHRSVSWYQQTPGQGLQFLFEYFSETQRNKGNFPGRFSGRQFSNSRSEMNVSTLELGDSALYLCASSLFLRAPAGISGNTIYFGEGSWLTVV.

This sequence joins TRBV5-5 and TRBJ1-1, with TRBD1 identical over 9 bases. J was trimmed by 3 bases and V by 0 bases; bases with no gene match: 6. The CDR3 runs 16 residues. CDR1 is SGHKS and CDR2 is YYEKEE in the germline V gene (reference sequence). The CDR3 reads CASSLDRGPGDTEAFF. Here the CDR3 DNA reads TGTGCCAGCAGCTTGGACAGGGGGCCCGGGGACACTGAAGCTTTCTTT.

The chain recombines TRBV29-1 with TRBJ2-5; D gene unclear. The CDR3 runs to 12 residues. Trimming removed 6 bases at V and 5 bases at J, with 13 bases between. Germline CDR1 reads SQVTM; CDR2 reads ANQGSEA. The CDR3 spells CSVDDNWETQYF. As DNA, the CDR3 is TGCAGCGTAGACGACAATTGGGAGACCCAGTACTTC. The variable domain in full, completed from reference TRBV29-1 and TRBJ2-5, reads SAVISQKPSRDICQRGTSLTIQCQVDSQVTMMFWYRQQPGQSLTLIATANQGSEATYESGFVIDKFPISRPNLTFSTLTVSNMSPEDSSIYLCSVDDNWETQYFGPGTRLLVL.

This chain connects TRBV5-1 to TRBJ2-1; 9 bases fit TRBD2. V lost 5 bases and J lost 7; bases outside the gene matches: 13. The CDR3 consists of 16 residues. CDR1 is SGHRS, CDR2 YFSETQ, per germline. CDR3 protein: CASSGWREGRRNEQFF. CDR3 DNA: TGCGCCAGCAGTGGTTGGCGGGAGGGCCGGAGGAATGAGCAGTTCTTC.

The rearrangement uses TRBV9 and TRBJ1-6; TRBD1 might be the D (5 bases). The CDR3 extends over 15 amino acids. Germline assignment: CDR1 SGDLS and CDR2 YYNGEE. Trimming left V 1 base short and J 7 bases short, with 12 bases between. The CDR3 nucleotides read TGTGCCAGCAGCGTAACCCGGAGGGGAAATTCACCCCTCCACTTT. This gives the protein CASSVTRRGNSPLHF.

The chain recombines TRBV5-4 with TRBJ1-1; 7 bases map to TRBD1. Trimming removed 2 bases from V and 0 bases from J; junction bases left unmatched: 1. Germline V gene data show CDR1 as SGHNT and CDR2 as YYREEE (reference sequence). The CDR3 is 14 amino acids. DNA for the CDR3: TGTGCCAGCAGCTTTACAGGGGTGAACACTGAAGCTTTCTTT. As protein: CASSFTGVNTEAFF.

The genes are TRBV7-3 and TRBJ2-7, with TRBD2 matching over 9 bases. CDR3 length equals 14 residues. Trimming removed 5 bases from V and 7 bases from J; junction bases left unmatched: 9. Germline V gene sequence: CDR1 SGHTA, CDR2 FQGTGA. The CDR3 DNA reads as TGTGCCAGCAGCCCAAGCGGACTAGCGAGAGAGCAGTACTTC. The encoded protein is CASSPSGLAREQYF.

This clone was seen more than once but under ten times. The J gene is TRBJ2-1, the V gene TRBV11-3; 7 bases line up with TRBD1. Germline assignment: CDR1 SGHNT and CDR2 YENEEA. Trimming removed 5 bases from V and 9 bases from J; junction bases left unmatched: 7. CDR3 length: 13 amino acids. This CDR3 is CASSMVTGTEQFF. Written as DNA, the CDR3 is TGTGCCAGCAGCATGGTGACAGGGACTGAGCAGTTCTTC. The full variable domain, with the rest looked up from reference TRBV11-3 and TRBJ2-1, is EAGVVQSPRYKIIEKKQPVAFWCNPISGHNTLYWYLQNLGQGPELLIRYENEEAVDDSQLPKDRFSAERLKGVDSTLKIQPAELGDSAVYLCASSMVTGTEQFFGPGTRLTVL.

The gene calls are TRBV18 and TRBJ2-1; D not certain. The germline V gene has CDR1 KGHSH and CDR2 LQKENI. V gave up 3 bases and J gave up 7 bases, with 7 bases separating them. This CDR3 region has 12 residues. This chain's CDR3 is CASSPSKNEQFF. Here the CDR3 DNA reads TGTGCCAGCTCACCGTCTAAAAATGAGCAGTTCTTC.

The genes are TRBV7-6 and TRBJ2-3, with 12 nucleotides matching TRBD2. The V gene end was trimmed by 4 bases and the J gene end by 2 bases; junction bases not matched to a gene: 10. The CDR3 contains 18 residues. Germline V gene data show CDR1 as SGHVS and CDR2 as FNYEAQ. CDR3 DNA sequence: TGTGCCAGCAGCTCCTACCTGACTAGCGGGGGCATCACAGATACGCAGTATTTT. Residues: CASSSYLTSGGITDTQYF.

The chain carries TRBV27 and TRBJ1-2; D remains ambiguous. CDR1 and CDR2 from the germline V gene are MNHEY and SMNVEV (reference sequence). The CDR3 is made up of 16 amino acids. V dropped 2 bases and J dropped 3 bases, with 16 bases sitting between them. The CDR3 protein is CASSLPAQAPHYGYTF. CDR3 coding DNA: TGTGCCAGCAGTTTACCCGCTCAGGCCCCCCACTATGGCTACACCTTC.

This chain uses TRBV7-9 with TRBJ2-7; 10 bases map to TRBD1. From germline, CDR1 is SEHNR and CDR2 FQNEAQ (reference sequence). The CDR3 totals 14 residues. V was pared by 7 bases and J by 3 bases, with 6 bases of the junction left unmatched. The chain's CDR3 is CASTTTGGLYEQYF. CDR3 DNA: TGTGCCAGCACCACGACAGGGGGCCTCTACGAGCAGTACTTC. Full variable domain (outside the CDR3, taken from reference TRBV7-9 and TRBJ2-7): DTGVSQNPRHKITKRGQNVTFRCDPISEHNRLYWYRQTLGQGPEFLTYFQNEAQLEKSRLLSDRFSAERPKGSFSTLEIQRTEQGDSAMYLCASTTTGGLYEQYFGPGTRLTVT.

The V gene is TRBV7-9, the J gene TRBJ2-3; a possible D gene is TRBD1 (5 bases). Trimming left V 6 bases short and J 6 bases short, with 16 bases between. The germline gives CDR1 SEHNR, CDR2 FQNEAQ (reference sequence). The CDR3 length is 14 residues. CDR3 DNA sequence: TGTGCCAGCAGTTCAGGGTATGCCACGGATACGCAGTATTTT. Translated, it gives CASSSGYATDTQYF.